This T cell receptor (beta chain) was recovered during a study of CD8+ T cells in alopecia areata. The CDR3 covers 14 residues. CDR1 is SGHDT, CDR2 YYEEEE, per germline. V was pared by 3 bases and J by 1 base, with 11 bases between. Reverse transcription of extracted RNA yielded cDNA, which provided the sequencing template. Here immunoSEQ multiplex PCR was the method, and the copy in TCRdb shows in-frame clones only, minus some. The table records 180,000 or so clones, about 53% of them present only once. Treatment: oral pan-JAK inhibitor, 5-10 mg twice daily. This clonotype was sampled from a human donor with alopecia areata. The specimen comprised CD8+ T cells sorted from blood, sampled at week 24, from a patient treated with tofacitinib. This sequence joins TRBV5-6 and TRBJ2-7, with D possibly TRBD1 on 6 matching bases. This chain's CDR3 is CASSYGTPSYEQYF. The CDR3 bases are TGTGCCAGCAGCTACGGGACACCGTCCTACGAGCAGTACTTC.